The TCR beta chain under discussion was sequenced for a study of cytomegalovirus exposure and HLA in healthy donors. Germline loops: CDR1 MDHEN, CDR2 SYDVKM. The CDR3 has 16 residues. The V and J ends lost 6 bases and 5 bases, in that order; junction bases with no gene match: 7. On this clone: Its cognate antigen is unknown.

Broader study findings: Reports showed the classifier diagnosing cytomegalovirus status with high specificity and sensitivity. Association with HLA alleles at 0.05 false discovery rate was found for some 18,000 TCR beta sequences in a later analysis.

PCR used 60 Vbeta primers and 13 Jbeta primers. TCRdb's copy holds only in-frame clones and misses some; the assay was immunoSEQ multiplex PCR. Here the sample spans 150,000 to 200,000 clones, just under 80% being singletons. The source material was PBMCs. The sequence came from a female donor in good health and CMV-seronegative. V and J are TRBV28 and TRBJ2-1, with TRBD2 matching 13 bases. CDR3 DNA sequence: TGTGCCAGCAGCTCCCCCGGGACTAGCGGGAACAATGAGCAGTTCTTC. It specifies CASSSPGTSGNNEQFF.